These 2 T cell receptor beta chains were sequenced from one sample in a study of T cells in Graves' hyperthyroidism and ophthalmopathy. The TCR beta CDR3 regions underwent amplification using RNA transcripts as the source. RT-PCR in the first round (using the HTBI primer set) targeted the TCR CDR3. TCRdb redid the calling of the multiplex PCR reads with MiXCR, one entry per CDR3 protein. The sample records around 300,000 distinct CDR3 sequences, around 13% being singletons. The sequencing sample was made of blood. The origin of the receptors is a woman aged 40 to 50 with Graves' hyperthyroidism.

This clonotype was found many times. The rearrangement links TRBV6-1 to TRBJ2-2, with TRBD1 matching 7 bases. The CDR3 has 14 residues. Germline V gene lookup returns CDR1 MNHNS and CDR2 SASEGT. With V trimmed by 5 bases and J by 3 bases, 3 bases remained unmatched. This CDR3 is CASSTGTDTGELFF. CDR3 sequence (DNA): TGTGCCAGCAGTACCGGGACAGACACCGGGGAGCTGTTTTTT.

This clonotype was recorded at least ten times. J is TRBJ1-3 and V is TRBV7-9, with 8 positions matching TRBD1. Germline V gives CDR1 SEHNR, CDR2 FQNEAQ (reference sequence). The CDR3 runs to 16 residues. V lost 6 bases and J lost 0; bases outside the gene matches: 7. CDR3 in amino acids: CASSSTGASSGNTIYF. The CDR3 DNA follows: TGTGCCAGCAGTTCGACAGGGGCTTCCTCTGGAAACACCATATATTTT.